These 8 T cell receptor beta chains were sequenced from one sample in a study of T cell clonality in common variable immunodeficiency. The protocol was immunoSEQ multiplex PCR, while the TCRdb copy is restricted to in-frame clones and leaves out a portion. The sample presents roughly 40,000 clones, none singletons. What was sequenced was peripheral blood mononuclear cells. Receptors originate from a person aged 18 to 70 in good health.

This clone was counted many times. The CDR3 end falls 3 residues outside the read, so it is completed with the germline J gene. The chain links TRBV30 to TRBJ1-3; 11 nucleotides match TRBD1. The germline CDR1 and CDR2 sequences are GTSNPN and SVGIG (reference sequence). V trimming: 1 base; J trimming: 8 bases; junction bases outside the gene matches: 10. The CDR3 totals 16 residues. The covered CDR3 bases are TGTGCCTGGAGTGACGGACAGGGGGCGAAAGGGGACACC. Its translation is CAWSDGQGAKGDT. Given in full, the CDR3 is CAWSDGQGAKGDTIYF.

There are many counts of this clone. The CDR3 protein is CASSISINRQNTGELFF. The part of the CDR3 DNA that was read is TGTGCCAGCTCAATTTCAATCAACAGGCAGAACACCGGGGAG. This chain links TRBV18 with TRBJ2-2, with D possibly being TRBD1 (5 bases). The read terminates 3 residues before the CDR3 end, so the remaining end is supplied by the germline J gene. V was cut by 5 bases and J by 1 base, with 17 bases left in between. Germline V gene lookup returns CDR1 KGHSH and CDR2 LQKENI. This CDR3 spans 17 amino acids.

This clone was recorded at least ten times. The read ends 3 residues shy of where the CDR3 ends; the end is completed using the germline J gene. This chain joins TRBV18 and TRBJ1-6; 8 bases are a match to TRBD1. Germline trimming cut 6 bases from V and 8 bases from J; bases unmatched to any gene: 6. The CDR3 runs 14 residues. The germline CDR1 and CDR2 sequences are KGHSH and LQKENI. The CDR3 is CASSTTGVDSPLHF. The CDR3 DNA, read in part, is TGTGCCAGCTCGACGACAGGGGTTGATTCACCC.

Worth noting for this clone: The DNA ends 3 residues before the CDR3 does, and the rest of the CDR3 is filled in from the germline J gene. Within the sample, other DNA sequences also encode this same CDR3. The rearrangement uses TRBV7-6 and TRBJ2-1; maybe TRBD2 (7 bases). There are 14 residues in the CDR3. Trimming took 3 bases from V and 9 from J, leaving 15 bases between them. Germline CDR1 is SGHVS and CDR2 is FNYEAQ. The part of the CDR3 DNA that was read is TGTGCCAGCAGCTTCGGGTCGGGGGGCGGTGAG. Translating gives CASSFGSGGGE. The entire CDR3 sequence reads CASSFGSGGGEQFF.

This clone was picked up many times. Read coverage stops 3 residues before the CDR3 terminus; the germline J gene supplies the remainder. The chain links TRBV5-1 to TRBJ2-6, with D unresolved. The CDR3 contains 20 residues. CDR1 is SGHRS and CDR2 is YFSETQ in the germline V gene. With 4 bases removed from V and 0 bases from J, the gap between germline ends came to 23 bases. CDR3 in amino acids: CASSRLRTGPSLSGANVLTF. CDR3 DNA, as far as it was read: TGCGCCAGCAGCAGACTTCGAACGGGTCCTTCCCTCTCTGGGGCCAACGTC.

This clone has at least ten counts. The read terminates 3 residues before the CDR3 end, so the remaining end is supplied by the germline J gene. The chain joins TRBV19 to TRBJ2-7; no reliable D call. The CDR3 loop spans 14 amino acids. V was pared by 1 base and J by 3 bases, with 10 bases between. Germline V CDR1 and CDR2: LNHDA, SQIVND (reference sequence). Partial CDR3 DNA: TGTGCCAGTAGTATAGTCGGTGCCCTCTACGAG. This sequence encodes CASSIVGALYE. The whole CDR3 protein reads CASSIVGALYEQYF.

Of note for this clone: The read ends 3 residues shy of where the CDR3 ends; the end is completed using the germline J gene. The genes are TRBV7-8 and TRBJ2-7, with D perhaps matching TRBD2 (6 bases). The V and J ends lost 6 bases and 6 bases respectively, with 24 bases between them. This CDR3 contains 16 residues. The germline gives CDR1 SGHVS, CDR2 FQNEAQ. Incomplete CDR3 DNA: TGTGCCAGCAGTCCCGGTGGAGGTGCGGGGATCTGCGAG. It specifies CASSPGGGAGICE. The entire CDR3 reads CASSPGGGAGICEQYF.

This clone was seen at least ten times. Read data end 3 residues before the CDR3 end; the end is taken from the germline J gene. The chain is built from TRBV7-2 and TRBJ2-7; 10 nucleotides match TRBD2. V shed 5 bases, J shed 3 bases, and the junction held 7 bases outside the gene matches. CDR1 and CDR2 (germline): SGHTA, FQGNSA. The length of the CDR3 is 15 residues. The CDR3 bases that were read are TGTGCCAGCAGCCTCCTAGCGGGAGTTAACTACGAG. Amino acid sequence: CASSLLAGVNYE. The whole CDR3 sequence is CASSLLAGVNYEQYF.